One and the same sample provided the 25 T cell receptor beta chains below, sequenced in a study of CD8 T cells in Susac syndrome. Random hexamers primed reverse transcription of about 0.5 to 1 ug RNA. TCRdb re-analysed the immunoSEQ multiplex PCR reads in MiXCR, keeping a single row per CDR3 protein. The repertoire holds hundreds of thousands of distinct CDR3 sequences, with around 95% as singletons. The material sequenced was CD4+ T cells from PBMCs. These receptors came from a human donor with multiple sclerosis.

The CDR3 loop is CSVALTGAGGYTF. The CDR3 DNA follows: TGCAGCGTTGCCCTAACAGGGGCGGGAGGCTACACCTTC. The J gene is TRBJ1-2, the V gene TRBV29-1; 7 bases align to TRBD1. Germline assignment: CDR1 SQVTM and CDR2 ANQGSEA. The CDR3 contains 13 residues. V shed 4 bases, J shed 8 bases, and the junction held 10 bases outside the gene matches.

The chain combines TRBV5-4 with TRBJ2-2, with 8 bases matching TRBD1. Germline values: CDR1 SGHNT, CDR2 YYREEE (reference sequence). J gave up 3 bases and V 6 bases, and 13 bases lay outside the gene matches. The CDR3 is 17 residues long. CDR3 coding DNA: TGTGCCAGCAAGAAAGGGTTCGGGACAGGACACACCGGGGAGCTGTTTTTT. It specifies CASKKGFGTGHTGELFF.

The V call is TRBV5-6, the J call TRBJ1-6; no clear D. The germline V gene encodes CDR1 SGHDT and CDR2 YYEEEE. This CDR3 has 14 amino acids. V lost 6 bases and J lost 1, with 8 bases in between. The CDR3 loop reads CASNRGSYNSPLHF. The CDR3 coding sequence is TGTGCCAGCAATCGGGGATCCTATAATTCACCCCTCCACTTT.

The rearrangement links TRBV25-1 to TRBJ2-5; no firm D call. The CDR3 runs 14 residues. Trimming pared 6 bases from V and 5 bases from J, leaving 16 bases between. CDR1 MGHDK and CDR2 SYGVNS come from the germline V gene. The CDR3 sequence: CASSPTRSSETQYF. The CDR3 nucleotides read TGTGCCAGCAGCCCTACGAGGAGCTCGGAGACCCAGTACTTC.

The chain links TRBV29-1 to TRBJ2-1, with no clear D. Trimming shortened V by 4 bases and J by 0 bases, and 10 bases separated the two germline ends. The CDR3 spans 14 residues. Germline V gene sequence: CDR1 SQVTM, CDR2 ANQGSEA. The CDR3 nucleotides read TGCAGCGTTGGGAGAACAAGCTCCTACAATGAGCAGTTCTTC. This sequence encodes CSVGRTSSYNEQFF.

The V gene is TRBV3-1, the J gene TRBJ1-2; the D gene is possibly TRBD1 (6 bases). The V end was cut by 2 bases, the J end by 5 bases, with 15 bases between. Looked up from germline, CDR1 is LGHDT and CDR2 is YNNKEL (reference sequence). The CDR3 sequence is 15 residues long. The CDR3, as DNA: TGTGCCAGCAGCCAAATTGTCAGGGGAGGGTATGGCTACACCTTC. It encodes CASSQIVRGGYGYTF.

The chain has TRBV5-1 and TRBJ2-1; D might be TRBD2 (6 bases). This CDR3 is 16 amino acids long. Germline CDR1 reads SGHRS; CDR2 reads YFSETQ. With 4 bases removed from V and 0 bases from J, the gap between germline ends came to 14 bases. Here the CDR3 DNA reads TGCGCCAGCAGCCCAGGGACTTCCCACTCCTACAATGAGCAGTTCTTC. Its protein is CASSPGTSHSYNEQFF.

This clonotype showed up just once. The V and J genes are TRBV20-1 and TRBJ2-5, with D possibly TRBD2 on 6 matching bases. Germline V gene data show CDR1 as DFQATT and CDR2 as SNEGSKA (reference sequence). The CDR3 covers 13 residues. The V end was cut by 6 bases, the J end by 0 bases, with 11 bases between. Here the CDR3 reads CSAPGGDQETQYF. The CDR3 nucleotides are TGCAGTGCCCCGGGCGGGGACCAAGAGACCCAGTACTTC.

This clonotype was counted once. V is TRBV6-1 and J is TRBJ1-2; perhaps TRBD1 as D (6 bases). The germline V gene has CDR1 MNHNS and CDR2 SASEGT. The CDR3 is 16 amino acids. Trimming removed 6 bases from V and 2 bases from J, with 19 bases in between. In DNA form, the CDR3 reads TGTGCCAGCAGACCCGACAGGCCCCCTTCCAACTATGGCTACACCTTC. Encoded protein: CASRPDRPPSNYGYTF.

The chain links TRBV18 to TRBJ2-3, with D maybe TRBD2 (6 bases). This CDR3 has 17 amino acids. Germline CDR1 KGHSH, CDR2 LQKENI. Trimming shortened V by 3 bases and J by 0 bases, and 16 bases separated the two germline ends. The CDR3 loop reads CASSPYKGGTSTDTQYF. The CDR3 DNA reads TGTGCCAGCTCACCCTACAAAGGAGGGACTAGCACAGATACGCAGTATTTT.

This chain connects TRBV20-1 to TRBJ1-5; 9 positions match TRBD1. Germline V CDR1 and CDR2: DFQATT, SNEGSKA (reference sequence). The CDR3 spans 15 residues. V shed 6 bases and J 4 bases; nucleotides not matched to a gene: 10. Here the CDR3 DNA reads TGCAGTGCACCACCGGGACAGGGTCCTAATCAGCCCCAGCATTTT. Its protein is CSAPPGQGPNQPQHF.

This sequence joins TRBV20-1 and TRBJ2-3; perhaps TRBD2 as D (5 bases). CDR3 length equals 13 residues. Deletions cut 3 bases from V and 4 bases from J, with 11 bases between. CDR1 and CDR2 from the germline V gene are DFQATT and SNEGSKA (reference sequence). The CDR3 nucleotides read TGCAGTGCTAGTGAGGGAGATGCAGATACGCAGTATTTT. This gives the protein CSASEGDADTQYF.

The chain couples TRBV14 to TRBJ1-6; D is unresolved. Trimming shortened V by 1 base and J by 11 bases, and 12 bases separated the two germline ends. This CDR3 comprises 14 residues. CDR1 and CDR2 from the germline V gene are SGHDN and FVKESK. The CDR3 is CASSQAPARAPLHF. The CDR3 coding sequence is TGTGCCAGCAGCCAAGCACCAGCGCGTGCACCCCTCCACTTT.

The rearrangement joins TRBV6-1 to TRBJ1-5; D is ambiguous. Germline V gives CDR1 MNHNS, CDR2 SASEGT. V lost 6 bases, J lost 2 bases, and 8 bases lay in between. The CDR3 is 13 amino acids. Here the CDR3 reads CASSSDGNQPQHF. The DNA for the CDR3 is TGTGCCAGCAGCTCGGACGGCAATCAGCCCCAGCATTTT.

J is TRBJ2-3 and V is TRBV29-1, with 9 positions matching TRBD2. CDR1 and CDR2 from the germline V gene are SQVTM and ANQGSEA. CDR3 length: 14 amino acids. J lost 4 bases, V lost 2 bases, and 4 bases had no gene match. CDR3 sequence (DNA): TGCAGCGTTGAAAGGGCGGGGGGGGCAGATACGCAGTATTTT. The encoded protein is CSVERAGGADTQYF.

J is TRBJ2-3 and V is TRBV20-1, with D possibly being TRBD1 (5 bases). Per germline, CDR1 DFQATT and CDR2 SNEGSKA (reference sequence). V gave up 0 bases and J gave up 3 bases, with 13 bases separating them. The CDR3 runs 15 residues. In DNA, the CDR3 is TGCAGTGCTAGAGACGCCAGGGAAGGGACAGATACGCAGTATTTT. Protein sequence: CSARDAREGTDTQYF.

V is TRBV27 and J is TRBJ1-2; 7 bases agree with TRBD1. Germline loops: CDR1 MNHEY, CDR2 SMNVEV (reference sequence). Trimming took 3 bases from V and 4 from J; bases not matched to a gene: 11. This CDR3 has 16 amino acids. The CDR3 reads CASSFGRGTAVYGYTF. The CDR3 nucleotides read TGTGCCAGCAGTTTTGGGCGGGGGACAGCAGTCTATGGCTACACCTTC.

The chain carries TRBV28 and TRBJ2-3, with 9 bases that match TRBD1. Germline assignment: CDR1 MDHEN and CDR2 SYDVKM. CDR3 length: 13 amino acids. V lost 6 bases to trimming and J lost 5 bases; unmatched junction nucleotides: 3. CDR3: CASRPGQGDTQYF. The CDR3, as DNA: TGTGCCAGCAGACCGGGACAGGGAGATACGCAGTATTTT.

The CDR3, as DNA: TGCAGCGTCGGTCACAGGGTCGGGGAGACCCAGTACTTC. Its protein product is CSVGHRVGETQYF. V and J are TRBV29-1 and TRBJ2-5, with a tentative D call TRBD1 (6 bases). The CDR3 is made up of 13 amino acids. V was shortened by 6 bases and J by 5 bases, with 16 bases between the two germline ends. CDR1 SQVTM and CDR2 ANQGSEA come from the germline V gene. Combining the CDR3 with reference TRBV29-1 and TRBJ2-5 gives the whole variable domain SAVISQKPSRDICQRGTSLTIQCQVDSQVTMMFWYRQQPGQSLTLIATANQGSEATYESGFVIDKFPISRPNLTFSTLTVSNMSPEDSSIYLCSVGHRVGETQYFGPGTRLLVL.

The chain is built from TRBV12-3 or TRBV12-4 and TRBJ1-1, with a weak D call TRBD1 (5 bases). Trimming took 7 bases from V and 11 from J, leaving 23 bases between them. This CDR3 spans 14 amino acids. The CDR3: CASTLGIARGRAFF. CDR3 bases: TGTGCCAGCACCCTGGGGATCGCAAGGGGAAGGGCTTTCTTT.

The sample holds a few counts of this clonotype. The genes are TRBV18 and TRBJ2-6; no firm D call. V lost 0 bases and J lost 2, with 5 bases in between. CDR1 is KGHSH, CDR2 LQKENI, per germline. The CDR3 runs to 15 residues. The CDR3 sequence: CASSPPGAGANVLTF. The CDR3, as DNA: TGTGCCAGCTCACCACCTGGAGCTGGGGCCAACGTCCTGACTTTC.

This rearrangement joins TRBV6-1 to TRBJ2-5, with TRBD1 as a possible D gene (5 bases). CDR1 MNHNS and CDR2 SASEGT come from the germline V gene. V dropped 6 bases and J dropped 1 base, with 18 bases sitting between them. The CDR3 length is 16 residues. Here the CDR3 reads CASSSRRGNSQETQYF. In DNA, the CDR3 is TGTGCCAGCAGCTCCCGAAGGGGAAATTCCCAAGAGACCCAGTACTTC.

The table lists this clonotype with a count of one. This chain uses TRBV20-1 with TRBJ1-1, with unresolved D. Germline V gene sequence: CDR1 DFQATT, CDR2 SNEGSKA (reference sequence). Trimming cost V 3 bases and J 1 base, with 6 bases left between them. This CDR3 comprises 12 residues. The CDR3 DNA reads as TGCAGTGCTAGTCCAGGGAACACTGAAGCTTTCTTT. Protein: CSASPGNTEAFF.

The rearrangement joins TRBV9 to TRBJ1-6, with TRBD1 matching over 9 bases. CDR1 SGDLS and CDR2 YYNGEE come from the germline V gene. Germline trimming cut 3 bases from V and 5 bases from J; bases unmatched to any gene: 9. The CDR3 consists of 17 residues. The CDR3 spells CASSGGTGRSNNSPLHF. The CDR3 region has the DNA TGTGCCAGCAGCGGGGGGACAGGGAGGTCCAATAATTCACCCCTCCACTTT.

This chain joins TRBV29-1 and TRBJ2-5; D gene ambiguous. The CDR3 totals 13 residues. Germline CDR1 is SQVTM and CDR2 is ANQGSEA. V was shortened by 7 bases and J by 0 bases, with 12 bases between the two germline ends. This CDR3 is CSAASQYQETQYF. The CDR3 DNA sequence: TGCAGCGCTGCCTCACAGTACCAAGAGACCCAGTACTTC. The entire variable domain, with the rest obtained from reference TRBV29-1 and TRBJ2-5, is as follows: SAVISQKPSRDICQRGTSLTIQCQVDSQVTMMFWYRQQPGQSLTLIATANQGSEATYESGFVIDKFPISRPNLTFSTLTVSNMSPEDSSIYLCSAASQYQETQYFGPGTRLLVL.